The rows below give T cell receptor beta chains drawn from one sample of a study of control samples from healthy donors and cancer patients. Assay used: immunoSEQ multiplex PCR; TCRdb lists only in-frame clones, some missing. Of 100,000 to 150,000 clones in the sample, 80% to 95% were seen once. Sequencing was carried out using blood. These receptors were obtained from a man aged 35 to 55 in good health. CDR3s include the opening cysteine and the closing phenylalanine or tryptophan. A D gene is named only where the DNA matches it firmly. Some rows have no size entry. The others give once, few or many, or a class for an expanded clone.

CSVVGSVETGYEQYF | TGCAGCGTTGTCGGGTCGGTCGAAACGGGGTACGAGCAGTACTTC | TRBJ2-7 | once | - | TRBV29-1
CASSGTGHEQYF | TGCGCCAGCAGCGGGACAGGACACGAGCAGTACTTC | TRBJ2-7 | - | TRBD1 | TRBV5-1
CASSNGTRTTDTQYF | TGCGCCAGCAGCAACGGAACAAGAACCACAGATACGCAGTATTTT | TRBJ2-3 | - | - | TRBV5-1
CASSGTATNEKLFF | TGTGCCAGCAGTGGGACAGCAACTAATGAAAAACTGTTTTTT | TRBJ1-4 | - | TRBD1 | TRBV28
CASSLLSGGTIYF | TGTGCCAGCAGCCTCCTGAGCGGGGGCACCATATATTTT | TRBJ1-3 | - | - | TRBV7-9
CASSIRAGGSYNEQFF | TGTGCCAGTAGTATTAGGGCTGGGGGATCCTACAATGAGCAGTTCTTC | TRBJ2-1 | - | - | TRBV19
CASSLRWQNLNTEAFF | TGTGCCAGCAGCCTAAGATGGCAGAACTTGAACACTGAAGCTTTCTTT | TRBJ1-1 | few | - | TRBV7-2
CATSDWAAQETQYF | TGTGCCACCAGTGATTGGGCTGCTCAAGAGACCCAGTACTTC | TRBJ2-5 | - | - | TRBV24-1
CASSYSLQNTEAFF | TGTGCCAGCAGTTACTCGCTGCAGAACACTGAAGCTTTCTTT | TRBJ1-1 | - | - | TRBV6-5
CASRGLASTDTQYF | TGTGCCAGCAGGGGACTGGCTAGCACAGATACGCAGTATTTT | TRBJ2-3 | - | - | TRBV6-5
CASGWSLGDTQYF | TGTGCCAGTGGGTGGAGTTTGGGAGATACGCAGTATTTT | TRBJ2-3 | - | - | TRBV19
CASSFTGGANTGELFF | TGTGCCAGCAGCTTTACAGGGGGCGCGAACACCGGGGAGCTGTTTTTT | TRBJ2-2 | - | TRBD1 | TRBV5-4
CASMGDGNTIYF | TGTGCCAGCATGGGGGATGGAAACACCATATATTTT | TRBJ1-3 | - | - | TRBV2
CASSKGDNEQFF | TGTGCCAGCAGTAAGGGCGACAATGAGCAGTTCTTC | TRBJ2-1 | - | - | TRBV2